This entry lists 23 T cell receptor beta chains sequenced from one sample in a study of graft-versus-host responses after intestinal transplantation. Irradiated, violet-dye-labeled stimulator cells, about 200,000 in number, were plated with about 200,000 CFSE-labeled responder cells. Generated by immunoSEQ multiplex PCR, the TCRdb table keeps only in-frame clones and is missing some. The table shows around 13,000 clones, with 30% occurring only once. The sample consisted of alloreactive CD8+ T cells from a mixed lymphocyte reaction culture, taken before intestinal transplant. Subset of the sample: CFSE-low proliferating T cells sorted from approximately six-day pre-transplant mixed lymphocyte reaction (GvH or HvG direction). The source of these receptors is a human patient who received an intestinal transplant.

This clone was seen more than once but under ten times. The V and J genes are TRBV7-6 and TRBJ1-3, with D possibly matching TRBD1 (5 bases). The V gene lost 2 bases and the J gene lost 8 bases, with 13 bases spanning the gap. The germline V gene has CDR1 SGHVS and CDR2 FNYEAQ. CDR3 length: 14 amino acids. The CDR3 loop reads CASSLRGAGDTIYF. CDR3 DNA sequence: TGTGCCAGCAGCTTAAGGGGCGCTGGGGACACCATATATTTT.

This clone was found a few times. The sample carries other DNA sequences with the same CDR3. V is TRBV13 and J is TRBJ2-1; D call uncertain. The V and J ends lost 1 base and 10 bases respectively, with 20 bases between them. Germline CDR1 PRHDT, CDR2 FYEKMQ (reference sequence). This CDR3 is 16 amino acids long. In nucleotides, the CDR3 is TGTGCCAGCAGCTTAGATTTGGGTCTCGGATTGGGGGAGCAGTTCTTC. Amino acids: CASSLDLGLGLGEQFF.

The table lists this clone with a few counts. This chain connects TRBV14 to TRBJ2-7; D possibly corresponds to TRBD1 (5 bases). CDR3 size: 13 residues. Germline V gives CDR1 SGHDN, CDR2 FVKESK. Trimming removed 6 bases from V and 2 bases from J, with 11 bases in between. CDR3 in amino acids: CASSRPTAYEQYF. CDR3 DNA: TGTGCCAGCAGTCGACCGACAGCCTACGAGCAGTACTTC.

This chain links TRBV27 with TRBJ1-1; no clear D gene. This CDR3 has 13 amino acids. V was trimmed by 3 bases and J by 10 bases, leaving 15 bases between them. Germline V gene sequence: CDR1 MNHEY, CDR2 SMNVEV (reference sequence). The CDR3 DNA is TGTGCCAGCAGTTTGGGGATTGGGGTCGGAGCTTTCTTT. This gives the protein CASSLGIGVGAFF.

The chain recombines TRBV7-2 with TRBJ2-7, with TRBD1 matching over 9 bases. The ends lost 0 bases at V and 9 bases at J; junction bases unmatched: 12. Germline V CDR1 and CDR2: SGHTA, FQGNSA. This CDR3 contains 16 residues. CDR3 sequence (DNA): TGTGCCAGCAGCTTAGCGCTTGGACAGGGGACTGTAGGGCAGTACTTC. It encodes CASSLALGQGTVGQYF.

V and J are TRBV11-1 and TRBJ1-2; D might be TRBD1 (5 bases). V dropped 2 bases and J dropped 3 bases, with 22 bases sitting between them. CDR1 is SGHAT and CDR2 is FQDESV in the germline V gene (reference sequence). This CDR3 is 18 amino acids long. In DNA, the CDR3 is TGTGCCAGCAGCTTAATCCAGGGATTATCGGGGCTGCACTATGGCTACACCTTC. Amino acid sequence: CASSLIQGLSGLHYGYTF.

This chain connects TRBV30 to TRBJ1-5; D is unresolved. There are 13 residues in the CDR3. From germline, CDR1 is GTSNPN and CDR2 SVGIG (reference sequence). V dropped 1 base and J dropped 4 bases, with 8 bases sitting between them. CDR3 coding DNA: TGTGCCTGGAGTGGAAGGGTTAATCAGCCCCAGCATTTT. Its translation is CAWSGRVNQPQHF.

This clone occurred a few times. CDR3 protein: CASRAGTSGSYEQYF. In DNA, the CDR3 is TGTGCCAGCAGGGCTGGGACTAGCGGTTCCTACGAGCAGTACTTC. The rearrangement joins TRBV6-1 to TRBJ2-7; 11 positions agree with TRBD2. This CDR3 spans 15 amino acids. Germline CDR1 and CDR2: MNHNS and SASEGT. V lost 6 bases to trimming and J lost 1 base; unmatched junction nucleotides: 5.

The rearrangement uses TRBV6-1 and TRBJ1-5; no firm D call. With 6 bases removed from V and 0 bases from J, the gap between germline ends came to 6 bases. CDR1 and CDR2 (germline): MNHNS, SASEGT. The CDR3 sequence is 13 residues long. DNA for the CDR3: TGTGCCAGCAGGACCTATAGCAATCAGCCCCAGCATTTT. Protein sequence: CASRTYSNQPQHF.

This clone has just a few counts. This chain uses TRBV4-1 with TRBJ2-4; TRBD1 or TRBD2 may be the D gene (6 bases each). The CDR3 runs to 15 residues. In germline, CDR1 is MGHRA, CDR2 YSYEKL. Trimming pared 4 bases from V and 1 base from J, leaving 11 bases between. CDR3 coding DNA: TGCGCCAGCAGCCTTGGAGGGGGGGCCAAAAACATTCAGTACTTC. Residues: CASSLGGGAKNIQYF.

This rearrangement joins TRBV13 to TRBJ2-5; D gene unclear. The CDR3 is 13 residues long. The germline gives CDR1 PRHDT, CDR2 FYEKMQ (reference sequence). The V and J ends lost 6 bases and 1 base respectively, with 9 bases between them. Here the CDR3 DNA reads TGTGCCAGCAGTAGCAAGCGCCAAGAGACCCAGTACTTC. Amino acids: CASSSKRQETQYF. The variable domain in full, with the rest retrieved from reference TRBV13 and TRBJ2-5, is AAGVIQSPRHLIKEKRETATLKCYPIPRHDTVYWYQQGPGQDPQFLISFYEKMQSDKGSIPDRFSAQQFSDYHSELNMSSLELGDSALYFCASSSKRQETQYFGPGTRLLVL.

This sequence joins TRBV5-7 and TRBJ2-1; D might be TRBD2 (5 bases). TRBV5-7 falls under the ORF class, with uncertain function. The CDR3 has 15 residues. V was clipped by 0 bases and J by 0 bases, with 7 bases between them. The CDR3 DNA sequence: TGTGCCAGCAGCTTGGTTGGGAGCTCCTACAATGAGCAGTTCTTC. As protein: CASSLVGSSYNEQFF.

Only a few counts were recorded for this clone. The junction shows a germline mismatch at one end, possibly a read error. Other DNA sequences in the same sample also yield this CDR3. The rearrangement uses TRBV9 and TRBJ2-2; tentatively, D is TRBD2 (6 bases). In germline, CDR1 is SGDLS, CDR2 YYNGEE. The CDR3 extends over 15 amino acids. CDR3 in DNA: TGCGCCAGCAGCGCCTGGCAGCGTGGAGGGGGGGAGCTGTTTTTT. It codes for CASSAWQRGGGELFF.

This clone was detected only a few times. The chain employs TRBV10-1 and TRBJ2-1, with 12 bases lining up with TRBD2. Trimming took 9 bases from V and 9 from J; bases not matched to a gene: 6. Per the germline V gene, CDR1 is WNHNN and CDR2 is SYGVQD (reference sequence). The CDR3 is made up of 13 amino acids. The CDR3 coding sequence is TGCGCCAGATTCGGACTAGCGGGACCTGAGCAGTTCTTC. This codes for CARFGLAGPEQFF.

This clone was seen more than once but under ten times. The chain carries TRBV5-8 and TRBJ2-3; 12 bases map to TRBD2. The CDR3 has 16 residues. From germline, CDR1 is SGHTS and CDR2 YDEGEE. The ends lost 4 bases at V and 2 bases at J; junction bases unmatched: 5. CDR3 sequence reads: CASSLWTSGVTDTQYF. DNA for the CDR3: TGTGCCAGCAGCCTCTGGACTAGCGGGGTCACAGATACGCAGTATTTT. Full variable domain (missing parts from reference TRBV5-8 and TRBJ2-3): EAGVTQSPTHLIKTRGQQATLRCSPISGHTSVYWYQQALGLGLQFLLWYDEGEERNRGNFPPRFSGRQFPNYSSELNVNALELEDSALYLCASSLWTSGVTDTQYFGPGTRLTVL.

In its sample, this clone ranks as medium-sized (0.01 to 0.1%). The chain is built from TRBV5-8 and TRBJ1-3, with 8 bases lining up with TRBD1. Germline trimming cut 2 bases from V and 4 bases from J; bases unmatched to any gene: 8. Looked up from germline, CDR1 is SGHTS and CDR2 is YDEGEE. The CDR3 has 16 residues. CDR3 sequence reads: CASSFPPDRAGNTIYF. As DNA, the CDR3 is TGTGCCAGCAGCTTCCCCCCGGACAGGGCCGGAAACACCATATATTTT.

This clone has just a few counts. The CDR3 protein is CASSLLASYNEQFF. Here the CDR3 DNA reads TGTGCCAGCAGTTTGCTAGCGTCCTACAATGAGCAGTTCTTC. The rearrangement joins TRBV28 to TRBJ2-1; D is perhaps TRBD2 (6 bases). This CDR3 is built from 14 residues. CDR1 MDHEN and CDR2 SYDVKM come from the germline V gene. The V gene lost 3 bases and the J gene lost 1 base, with 7 bases spanning the gap.

This chain joins TRBV1 and TRBJ2-6. TRBV1 is designated a pseudogene. The CDR3 consists of 18 residues. CDR3: CTSRCLGFAQSRANVLTF. In DNA form, the CDR3 reads TGCACCAGCAGATGTCTGGGTTTTGCACAAAGTCGGGCCAACGTCCTGACTTTC.

This clone occurred many times. A much larger clone sits a single nucleotide away, making a read error possible. This chain links TRBV6-5 with TRBJ2-2; TRBD2 matches at 9 bases. The CDR3 loop spans 16 amino acids. CDR1 is MNHEY and CDR2 is SVGAGI in the germline V gene. The CDR3 DNA reads TGTGCCCGCAGTTACTCCGCGGGGGGGCCAATCGGGGAGCTGTTTTTT. This gives the protein CARSYSAGGPIGELFF.

This clone is medium-sized (0.01 to 0.1%) by share. The chain employs TRBV28 and TRBJ2-4; D might be TRBD1 or TRBD2, each matching 5 bases. The CDR3 loop spans 14 amino acids. CDR1 and CDR2 (germline): MDHEN, SYDVKM. V gave up 7 bases and J gave up 0 bases, with 10 bases separating them. Here the CDR3 reads CASTWGIAKNIQYF. Here the CDR3 DNA reads TGTGCCAGCACCTGGGGGATAGCCAAAAACATTCAGTACTTC.

The J gene is TRBJ2-7, the V gene TRBV6-5; D remains unclear. Trimming removed 3 bases from V and 4 bases from J, with 13 bases in between. CDR1 and CDR2 (germline): MNHEY, SVGAGI. The CDR3 is 14 residues long. CDR3 protein: CASSYRLKRYEQYF. The CDR3 DNA follows: TGTGCCAGCAGTTATCGCCTTAAGCGATACGAGCAGTACTTC.

The chain has TRBV27 and TRBJ2-6; D is unresolved. V was cut by 1 base and J by 2 bases, with 9 bases left in between. Germline lookup yields CDR1 MNHEY and CDR2 SMNVEV (reference sequence). This CDR3 spans 16 amino acids. The CDR3 is CASSLLGSAGANVLTF. CDR3 nucleotides: TGTGCCAGCAGTTTATTGGGCTCGGCTGGGGCCAACGTCCTGACTTTC. Full variable domain (missing parts from reference TRBV27 and TRBJ2-6): EAQVTQNPRYLITVTGKKLTVTCSQNMNHEYMSWYRQDPGLGLRQIYYSMNVEVTDKGDVPEGYKVSRKEKRNFPLILESPSPNQTSLYFCASSLLGSAGANVLTFGAGSRLTVL.

V gene TRBV7-9 combines with J gene TRBJ2-3; 8 nucleotides align to TRBD2. CDR1 SEHNR and CDR2 FQNEAQ come from the germline V gene (reference sequence). The CDR3 totals 16 residues. The J segment lost 3 bases and the V segment lost 5 bases, leaving 10 bases of the junction unmatched. The CDR3: CASSPLGSSGTDTQYF. The CDR3 nucleotides read TGTGCCAGCAGCCCGCTAGGGTCTAGCGGGACAGATACGCAGTATTTT.